This T cell receptor beta chain was profiled in a study of OX40 agonist ivuxolimab in advanced cancers. Blood sampling took place at baseline, cycle 4 day 1, and cycle 7 day 1. Notes on the study in general: No antigen was identified for the clonally expanded peripheral T cells. Partial responders dosed at 0.1-3.0 mg/kg displayed clonal expansion ranking among the lowest. Circulating CD4+ and CD8+ T cells showed clonal expansion by week 6 at 0.1 to 3.0 mg/kg.

Sequencing used immunoSEQ multiplex PCR; TCRdb keeps in-frame clones, though not all of them. In the table there are roughly 130,000 clones, 90% to 95% of which are singletons. In regard to this clone: Its antigen is unknown.

This CDR3 is 12 amino acids long. The V gene lost 6 bases and the J gene lost 0 bases, with 3 bases spanning the gap. Germline CDR1 and CDR2: LNHDA and SQIVND (reference sequence). This sequence was found in an adult with an advanced solid tumor such as melanoma, head and neck, liver or kidney cancer. The V gene is TRBV19, the J gene TRBJ1-5; D not resolved. This specimen consisted of CD4+ or CD8+ T cells sorted from blood, obtained in a trial of the OX40 agonist ivuxolimab. In nucleotides, the CDR3 is TGTGCCAGTAGGGGTAGCAATCAGCCCCAGCATTTT. This translates into CASRGSNQPQHF.